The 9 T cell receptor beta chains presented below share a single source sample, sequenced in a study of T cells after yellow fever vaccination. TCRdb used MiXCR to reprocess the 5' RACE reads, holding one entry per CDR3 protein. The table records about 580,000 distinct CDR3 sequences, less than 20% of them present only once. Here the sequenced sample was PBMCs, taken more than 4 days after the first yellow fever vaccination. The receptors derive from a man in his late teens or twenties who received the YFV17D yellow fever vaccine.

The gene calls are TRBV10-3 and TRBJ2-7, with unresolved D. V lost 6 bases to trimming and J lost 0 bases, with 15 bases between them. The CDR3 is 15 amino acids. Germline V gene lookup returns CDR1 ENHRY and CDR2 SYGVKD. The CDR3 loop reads CAIRSQWVNSYEQYF. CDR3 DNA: TGTGCCATCAGAAGTCAATGGGTCAACTCCTACGAGCAGTACTTC.

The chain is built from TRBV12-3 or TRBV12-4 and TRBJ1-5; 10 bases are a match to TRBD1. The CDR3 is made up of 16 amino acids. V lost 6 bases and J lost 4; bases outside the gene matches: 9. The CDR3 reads CASRYRGTGVNQPQHF. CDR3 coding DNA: TGTGCCAGCAGATACCGAGGGACAGGGGTAAATCAGCCCCAGCATTTT.

CDR3 sequence reads: CASSPPQGMNTEAFF. The CDR3 nucleotides read TGTGCCAGCAGTCCCCCACAGGGTATGAACACTGAAGCTTTCTTT. V usage is TRBV28 and J usage is TRBJ1-1; maybe TRBD1 (6 bases). Germline values: CDR1 MDHEN, CDR2 SYDVKM. V was shortened by 5 bases and J by 0 bases, with 13 bases between the two germline ends. CDR3 size: 15 residues. The full variable domain, with the rest looked up from reference TRBV28 and TRBJ1-1, is DVKVTQSSRYLVKRTGEKVFLECVQDMDHENMFWYRQDPGLGLRLIYFSYDVKMKEKGDIPEGYSVSREKKERFSLILESASTNQTSMYLCASSPPQGMNTEAFFGQGTRLTVV.

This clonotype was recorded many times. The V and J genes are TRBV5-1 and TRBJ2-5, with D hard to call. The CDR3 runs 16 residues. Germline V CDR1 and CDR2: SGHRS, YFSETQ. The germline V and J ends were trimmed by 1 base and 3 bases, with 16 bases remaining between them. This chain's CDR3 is CASSLLPLGQKETQYF. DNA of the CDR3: TGCGCCAGCAGCTTGCTGCCCCTTGGGCAGAAAGAGACCCAGTACTTC.

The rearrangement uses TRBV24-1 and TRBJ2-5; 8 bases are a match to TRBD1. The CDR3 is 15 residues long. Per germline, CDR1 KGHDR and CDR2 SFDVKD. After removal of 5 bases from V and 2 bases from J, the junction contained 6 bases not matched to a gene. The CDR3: CATSAPGQAQETQYF. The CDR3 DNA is TGTGCCACCAGTGCACCGGGACAGGCACAAGAGACCCAGTACTTC.

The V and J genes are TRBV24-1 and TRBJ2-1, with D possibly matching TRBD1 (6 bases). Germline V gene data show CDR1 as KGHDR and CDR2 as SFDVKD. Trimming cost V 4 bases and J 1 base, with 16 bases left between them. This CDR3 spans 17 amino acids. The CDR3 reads CATSDYTGQGSYNEQFF. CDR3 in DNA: TGTGCCACCAGTGACTACACAGGGCAGGGGTCCTACAATGAGCAGTTCTTC.

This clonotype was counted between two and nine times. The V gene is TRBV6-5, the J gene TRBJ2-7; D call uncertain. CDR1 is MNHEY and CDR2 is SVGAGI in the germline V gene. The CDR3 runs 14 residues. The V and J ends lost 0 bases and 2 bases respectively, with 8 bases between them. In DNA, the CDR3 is TGTGCCAGCAGTTACTCGACCCCAGCCTACGAGCAGTACTTC. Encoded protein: CASSYSTPAYEQYF.

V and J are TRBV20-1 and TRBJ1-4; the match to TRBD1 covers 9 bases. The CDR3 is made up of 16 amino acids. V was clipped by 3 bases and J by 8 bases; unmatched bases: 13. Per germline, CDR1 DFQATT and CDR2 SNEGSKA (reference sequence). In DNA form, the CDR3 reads TGCAGTGCTAGGGACCTTCCGGGACAGGGAAACGAAAAACTGTTTTTT. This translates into CSARDLPGQGNEKLFF.

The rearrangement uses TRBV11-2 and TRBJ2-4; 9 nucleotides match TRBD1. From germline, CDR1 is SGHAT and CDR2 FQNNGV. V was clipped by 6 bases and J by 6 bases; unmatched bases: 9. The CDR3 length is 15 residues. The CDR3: CASRRPGQGLNIQYF. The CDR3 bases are TGTGCCAGCAGACGGCCGGGACAGGGTCTAAACATTCAGTACTTC.